The T cell receptor (beta chain) described here comes from a study of blood T cells in healthy people across ages. The table lists this clonotype with a few counts. With a J-beta primer mix and a sample-barcoded 5' primer, a second PCR ran roughly 6 to 11 cycles. TCRdb re-derived calls from the 5' RACE reads in MiXCR, one entry per CDR3 protein. The sample shows about 1.6 million distinct CDR3 sequences, about 31% of them seen only once. The sample comprised blood. The source is a woman between 25 and 40 years old in good health.

The CDR3 DNA reads as TGTGCCAGCAGTCCAAACGGACAGGCCTACTACAATGAGCAGTTCTTC. Its protein is CASSPNGQAYYNEQFF. The chain is built from TRBV27 and TRBJ2-1; 7 bases fit TRBD1. CDR3 length: 16 amino acids. The germline V gene has CDR1 MNHEY and CDR2 SMNVEV (reference sequence). V trimming: 5 bases; J trimming: 3 bases; junction bases outside the gene matches: 10.